This TCR beta chain was sequenced for a study of control samples from healthy donors and cancer patients. Germline V CDR1 and CDR2: MGHRA, YSYEKL. V lost 5 bases to trimming and J lost 1 base; unmatched junction nucleotides: 10. This CDR3 is 17 amino acids long. Profiling relied on immunoSEQ multiplex PCR, and the TCRdb table lists in-frame clones only, not all of them. The table includes approximately 94,000 clones, roughly 83% detected once. Source material: PBMCs. The rearrangement links TRBV4-1 to TRBJ2-1, with 8 positions matching TRBD2. The TCR was taken from a man between 65 and 80 years old with lung cancer. CDR3 DNA sequence: TGCGCCAGCAGCTCTCTTATCGGGGGGGGTTCCTACAATGAGCAGTTCTTC. As protein: CASSSLIGGGSYNEQFF.